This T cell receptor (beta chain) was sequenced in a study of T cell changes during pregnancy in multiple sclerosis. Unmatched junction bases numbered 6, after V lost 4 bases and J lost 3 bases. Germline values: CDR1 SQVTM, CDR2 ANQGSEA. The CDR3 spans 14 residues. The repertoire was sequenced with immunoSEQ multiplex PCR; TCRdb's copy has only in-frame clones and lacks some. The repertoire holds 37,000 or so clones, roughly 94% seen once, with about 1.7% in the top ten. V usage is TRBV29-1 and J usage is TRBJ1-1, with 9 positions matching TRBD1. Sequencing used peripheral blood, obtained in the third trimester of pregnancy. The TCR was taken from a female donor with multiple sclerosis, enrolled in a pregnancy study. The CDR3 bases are TGCAGCGTTGGAGCTGGGACAGGGTACACTGAAGCTTTCTTT. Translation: CSVGAGTGYTEAFF.